This T cell receptor beta chain was identified in a study of regulatory T cells. The primer mix had 52 TRBV and 13 TRBJ primers. This table comes from immunoSEQ multiplex PCR, and its TCRdb copy is limited to in-frame clones, with some not included. The table shows about 30,000 clones, with approximately 90% occurring only once. Sorting split CD4+ cells into CD25-high CD127-low Tregs and CD25-low CD127-high conventional T cells. On this clone: What it binds is not known.

The germline V and J ends were trimmed by 0 bases and 11 bases, with 14 bases remaining between them. The CDR3 is made up of 14 amino acids. CDR1 is SGHKS and CDR2 is YYEKEE in the germline V gene (reference sequence). Overall study findings and caveats: Patient repertoires had restricted TRB V-J pairs and skewed V and J usage, most in Tregs. Hydrophobic residues at CDR3 positions 6 and 7 were enriched in conventional CD4+ T cells of CD3G-deficient patients.

Sample: conventional CD4+ T cells sorted from blood. This chain connects TRBV5-5 to TRBJ1-4, with D possibly TRBD1 on 5 matching bases. The receptor comes from a person aged 18 to 29 with CD3G deficiency. Here the CDR3 DNA reads TGTGCCAGCAGCTTGGATCATGGGACGGGGAAACTGTTTTTT. Translated, it gives CASSLDHGTGKLFF. Full variable domain (outside the CDR3, taken from reference TRBV5-5 and TRBJ1-4): DAGVTQSPTHLIKTRGQQVTLRCSPISGHKSVSWYQQVLGQGPQFIFQYYEKEERGRGNFPDRFSARQFPNYSSELNVNALLLGDSALYLCASSLDHGTGKLFFGSGTQLSVL.